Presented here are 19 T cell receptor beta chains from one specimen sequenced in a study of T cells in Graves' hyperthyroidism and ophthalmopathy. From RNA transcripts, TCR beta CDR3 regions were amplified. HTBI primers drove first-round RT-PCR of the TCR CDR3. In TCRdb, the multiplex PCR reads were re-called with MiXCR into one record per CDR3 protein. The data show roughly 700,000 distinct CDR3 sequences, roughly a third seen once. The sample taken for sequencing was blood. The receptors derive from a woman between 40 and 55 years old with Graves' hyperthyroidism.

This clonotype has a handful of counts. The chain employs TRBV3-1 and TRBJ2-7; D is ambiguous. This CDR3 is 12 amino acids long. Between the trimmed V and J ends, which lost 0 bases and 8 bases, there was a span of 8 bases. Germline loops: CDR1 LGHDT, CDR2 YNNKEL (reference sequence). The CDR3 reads CASSQDVTKQYF. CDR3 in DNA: TGTGCCAGCAGCCAAGATGTAACTAAGCAGTACTTC.

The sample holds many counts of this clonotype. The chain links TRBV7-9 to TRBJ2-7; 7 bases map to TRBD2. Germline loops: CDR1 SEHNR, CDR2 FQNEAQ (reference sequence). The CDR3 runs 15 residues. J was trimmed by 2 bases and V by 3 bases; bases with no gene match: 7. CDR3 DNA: TGTGCCAGCAGCTTCTCGGCTAGCGGAACCTACGAGCAGTACTTC. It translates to CASSFSASGTYEQYF. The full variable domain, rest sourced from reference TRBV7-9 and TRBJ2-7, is DTGVSQNPRHKITKRGQNVTFRCDPISEHNRLYWYRQTLGQGPEFLTYFQNEAQLEKSRLLSDRFSAERPKGSFSTLEIQRTEQGDSAMYLCASSFSASGTYEQYFGPGTRLTVT.

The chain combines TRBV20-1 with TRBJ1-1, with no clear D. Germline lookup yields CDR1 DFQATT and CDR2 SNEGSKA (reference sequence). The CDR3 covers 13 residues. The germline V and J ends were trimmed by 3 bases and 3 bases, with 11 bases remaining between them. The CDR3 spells CSASREVDTEAFF. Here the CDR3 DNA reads TGCAGTGCTAGTAGGGAGGTGGACACTGAAGCTTTCTTT.

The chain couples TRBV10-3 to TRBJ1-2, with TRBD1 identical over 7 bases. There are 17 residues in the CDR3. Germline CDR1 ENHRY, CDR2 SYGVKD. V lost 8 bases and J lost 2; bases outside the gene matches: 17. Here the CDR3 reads CAIVEGGTDSSNYGYTF. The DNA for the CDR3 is TGTGCCATCGTTGAAGGGGGGACAGACTCTTCGAACTATGGCTACACCTTC.

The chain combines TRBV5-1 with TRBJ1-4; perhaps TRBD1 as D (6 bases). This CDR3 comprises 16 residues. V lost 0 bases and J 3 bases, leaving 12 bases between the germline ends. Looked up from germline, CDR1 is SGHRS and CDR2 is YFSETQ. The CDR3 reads CASSLGGRGPNEKLFF. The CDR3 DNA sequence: TGCGCCAGCAGCTTGGGGGGCAGGGGCCCTAATGAAAAACTGTTTTTT.

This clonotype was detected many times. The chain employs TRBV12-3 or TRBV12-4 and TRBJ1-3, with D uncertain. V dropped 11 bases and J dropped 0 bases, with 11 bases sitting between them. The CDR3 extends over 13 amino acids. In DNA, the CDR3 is TGTGCCTGGCGGACCTACTCTGGAAACACCATATATTTT. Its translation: CAWRTYSGNTIYF.

The CDR3 coding sequence is TGCAGTGCTAGAAGGCCAGGGGGAGGGGAGGAGCAGTACTTC. Amino acids: CSARRPGGGEEQYF. The rearrangement links TRBV20-1 to TRBJ2-7, with D perhaps TRBD1 or TRBD2 (7 bases each). The V gene lost 2 bases and the J gene lost 7 bases, with 18 bases spanning the gap. This CDR3 contains 14 residues. CDR1 DFQATT and CDR2 SNEGSKA come from the germline V gene (reference sequence).

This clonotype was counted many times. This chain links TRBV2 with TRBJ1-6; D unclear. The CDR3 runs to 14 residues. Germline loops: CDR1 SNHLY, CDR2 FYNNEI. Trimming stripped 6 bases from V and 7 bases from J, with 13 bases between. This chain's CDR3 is CASRWDTSNSPLHF. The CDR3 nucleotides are TGTGCCAGCAGATGGGATACCTCCAATTCACCCCTCCACTTT.

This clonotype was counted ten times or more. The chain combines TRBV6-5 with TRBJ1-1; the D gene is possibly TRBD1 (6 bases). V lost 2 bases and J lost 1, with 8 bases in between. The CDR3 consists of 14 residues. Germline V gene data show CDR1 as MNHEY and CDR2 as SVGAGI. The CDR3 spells CASSYGGENTEAFF. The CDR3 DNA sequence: TGTGCCAGCAGTTACGGGGGCGAGAACACTGAAGCTTTCTTT.

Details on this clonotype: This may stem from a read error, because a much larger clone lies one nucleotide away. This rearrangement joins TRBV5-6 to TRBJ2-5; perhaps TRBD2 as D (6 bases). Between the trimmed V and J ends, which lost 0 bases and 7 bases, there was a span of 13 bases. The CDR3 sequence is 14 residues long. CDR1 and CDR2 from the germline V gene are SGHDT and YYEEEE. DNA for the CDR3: TGTGCCAGCAGCTTGGTCGGAGGGGCGGGGACCCAGTACTTC. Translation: CASSLVGGAGTQYF.

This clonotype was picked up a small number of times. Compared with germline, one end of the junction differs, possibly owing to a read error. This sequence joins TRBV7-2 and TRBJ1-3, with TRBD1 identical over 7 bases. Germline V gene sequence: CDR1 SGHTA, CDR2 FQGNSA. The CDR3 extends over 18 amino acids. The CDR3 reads CASSQDKPDRLSGNTIYF. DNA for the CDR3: TGCGCCAGCAGCCAGGACAAGCCGGACAGGCTCTCTGGAAACACCATATATTTT.

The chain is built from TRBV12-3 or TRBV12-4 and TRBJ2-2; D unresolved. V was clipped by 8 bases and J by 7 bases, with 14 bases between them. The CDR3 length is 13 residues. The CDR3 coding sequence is TGTGCCAGCTCGCCCCTTGTTGGCGGGGAGCTGTTTTTT. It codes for CASSPLVGGELFF.

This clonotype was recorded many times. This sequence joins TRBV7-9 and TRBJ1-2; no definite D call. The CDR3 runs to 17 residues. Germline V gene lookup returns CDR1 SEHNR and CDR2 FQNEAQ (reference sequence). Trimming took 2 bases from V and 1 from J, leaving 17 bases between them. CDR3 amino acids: CASSLKDGGVVNYGYTF. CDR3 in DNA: TGTGCCAGCAGCTTAAAGGATGGCGGGGTGGTTAACTATGGCTACACCTTC.

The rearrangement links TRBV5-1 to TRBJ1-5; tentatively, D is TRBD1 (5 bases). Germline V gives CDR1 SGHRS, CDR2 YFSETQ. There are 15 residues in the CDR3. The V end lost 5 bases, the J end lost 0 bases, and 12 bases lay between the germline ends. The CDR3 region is CASRQTVASNQPQHF. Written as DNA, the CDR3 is TGCGCCAGCAGGCAGACAGTCGCTAGCAATCAGCCCCAGCATTTT.

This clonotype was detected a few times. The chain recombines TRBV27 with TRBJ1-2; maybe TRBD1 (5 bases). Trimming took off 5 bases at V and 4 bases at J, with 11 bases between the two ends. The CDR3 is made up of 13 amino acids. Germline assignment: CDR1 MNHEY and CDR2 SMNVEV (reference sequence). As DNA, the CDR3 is TGTGCCAGCAGTCTGACAGCCTCCTATGGCTACACCTTC. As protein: CASSLTASYGYTF.

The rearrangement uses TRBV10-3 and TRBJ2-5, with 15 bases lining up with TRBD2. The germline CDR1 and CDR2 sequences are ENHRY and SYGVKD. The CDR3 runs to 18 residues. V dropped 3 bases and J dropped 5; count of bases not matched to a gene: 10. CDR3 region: CAISERTSGRATGETQYF. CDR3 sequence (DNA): TGTGCCATCAGTGAACGGACTAGCGGGAGGGCCACAGGGGAGACCCAGTACTTC.

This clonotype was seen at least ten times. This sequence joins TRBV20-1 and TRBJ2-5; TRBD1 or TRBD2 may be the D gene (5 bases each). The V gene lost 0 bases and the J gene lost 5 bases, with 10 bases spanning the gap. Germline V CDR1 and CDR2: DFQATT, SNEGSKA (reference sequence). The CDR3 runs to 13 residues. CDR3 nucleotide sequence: TGCAGTGCTAGAGACCTAGAGGGGGAGACCCAGTACTTC. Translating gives CSARDLEGETQYF.

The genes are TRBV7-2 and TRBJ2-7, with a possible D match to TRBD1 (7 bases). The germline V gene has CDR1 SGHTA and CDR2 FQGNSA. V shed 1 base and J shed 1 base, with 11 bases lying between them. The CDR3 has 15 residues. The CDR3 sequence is CASSLVAGQSYEQYF. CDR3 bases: TGTGCCAGCAGCTTAGTGGCGGGACAGTCCTACGAGCAGTACTTC.

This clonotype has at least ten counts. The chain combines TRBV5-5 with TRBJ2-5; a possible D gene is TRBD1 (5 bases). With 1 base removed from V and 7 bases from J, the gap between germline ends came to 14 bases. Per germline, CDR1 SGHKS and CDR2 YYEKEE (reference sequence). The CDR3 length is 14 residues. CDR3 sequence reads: CASSLHIETGTQYF. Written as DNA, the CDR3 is TGTGCCAGCAGCTTGCACATCGAAACAGGGACCCAGTACTTC.